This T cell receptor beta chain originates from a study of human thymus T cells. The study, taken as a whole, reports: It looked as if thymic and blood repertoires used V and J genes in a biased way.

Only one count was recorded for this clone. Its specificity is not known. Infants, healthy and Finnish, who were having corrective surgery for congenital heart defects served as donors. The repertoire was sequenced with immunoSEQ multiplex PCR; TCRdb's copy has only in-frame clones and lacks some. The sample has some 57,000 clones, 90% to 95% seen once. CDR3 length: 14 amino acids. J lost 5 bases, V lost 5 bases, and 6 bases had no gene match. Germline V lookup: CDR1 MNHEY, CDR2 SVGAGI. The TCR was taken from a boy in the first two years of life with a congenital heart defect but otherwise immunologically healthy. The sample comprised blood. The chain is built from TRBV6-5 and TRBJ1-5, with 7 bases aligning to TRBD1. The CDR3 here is CASSPDRVDQPQHF. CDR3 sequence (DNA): TGTGCCAGCAGTCCCGACAGGGTTGATCAGCCCCAGCATTTT.